A selection of T cell receptor beta chains follows, all from one sample in a study of blood T cells in healthy people across ages. TCRdb redid the calling of the 5' RACE reads with MiXCR, one entry per CDR3 protein. The table lists fewer than 2,000,000 distinct CDR3 sequences, about two fifths of them singletons. Sequenced input: blood. All receptors come from a human donor in good health. CDR3s include the opening cysteine and the closing phenylalanine or tryptophan. The D gene is left open where the match is weak. Clone size is shown for a subset of rows, as once, few, many or a class of expanded clone.

>TRBJ1-2|few|TRBV6-2/TRBV6-3|NA
CASSYFRTPASANYGYTF
TGTGCCAGCAGTTACTTTCGGACACCGGCCAGTGCTAACTATGGCTACACCTTC
>TRBJ2-7|NA|TRBV12-3/TRBV12-4|NA
CASSADTGPYEQYF
TGTGCCAGCAGTGCCGACACCGGACCCTACGAGCAGTACTTC
>TRBJ2-7|NA|TRBV20-1|TRBD1
CSAKGTGGLYEQYF
TGCAGTGCTAAGGGGACAGGGGGCTTATACGAGCAGTACTTC
>TRBJ2-7|NA|TRBV4-2|TRBD1
CASSQGTGVGEQYF
TGTGCCAGCAGCCAAGGGACAGGGGTGGGCGAGCAGTACTTC
>TRBJ1-1|NA|TRBV10-3|TRBD1
CATAPGTGGPAEAFF
TGTGCCACCGCGCCGGGGACAGGGGGCCCTGCTGAAGCTTTCTTT
>TRBJ2-7|few|TRBV20-1|NA
CSARRDTYTYEQYF
TGCAGTGCTAGGAGGGACACTTACACCTACGAGCAGTACTTC
>TRBJ1-5|NA|TRBV12-3/TRBV12-4|NA
CASSLFGIRANQHF
TGTGCCAGCAGTTTATTTGGCATACGGGCCAACCAGCATTTT
>TRBJ2-1|few|TRBV5-1|NA
CASSLGGAHNEQFF
TGTGCCAGCAGTTTAGGGGGTGCCCACAATGAGCAGTTCTTC
>TRBJ2-2|NA|TRBV7-7|TRBD1
CASSFTPTDRGQKAGELFF
TGTGCTAGCAGCTTTACCCCCACCGACAGGGGGCAAAAGGCCGGGGAGCTGTTTTTT
>TRBJ1-1|few|TRBV29-1|NA
CSVTTRGINTEAFF
TGCAGCGTGACCACGAGGGGAATTAACACTGAAGCTTTCTTT
>TRBJ1-1|NA|TRBV5-1|NA
CASSLKRGLNTEAFF
TGCGCCAGCAGCTTGAAGCGGGGGCTGAACACTGAAGCTTTCTTT
>TRBJ1-2|once|TRBV29-1|TRBD1
CSVEDWGQGGYGYTF
TGCAGCGTTGAAGATTGGGGACAGGGCGGCTATGGCTACACCTTC
>TRBJ2-7|NA|TRBV5-6|TRBD1
CASSSLGDRGLGEQYF
TGTGCCAGCAGCTCTTTGGGAGACAGGGGGTTGGGGGAGCAGTACTTC
>TRBJ1-6|NA|TRBV7-2|NA
CASSLGWATHSPLHF
TGTGCCAGCAGCTTAGGGTGGGCAACTCATTCACCCCTCCACTTT
>TRBJ1-2|NA|TRBV20-1|NA
CSARVTGIHGYTF
TGCAGTGCTAGAGTTACGGGTATTCATGGCTACACCTTC
>TRBJ2-3|NA|TRBV4-3|TRBD1
CASSQRQGSRTDTQYF
TGCGCCAGCAGCCAACGACAGGGCTCCCGCACAGATACGCAGTATTTT
>TRBJ2-5|NA|TRBV29-1|NA
CSVEFRGETQYF
TGCAGCGTTGAGTTCAGGGGAGAGACCCAGTACTTC
>TRBJ2-1|NA|TRBV20-1|TRBD1
CSASGMEGTGHYNEQFF
TGCAGTGCTAGCGGGATGGAGGGGACAGGGCATTACAATGAGCAGTTCTTC
>TRBJ2-7|NA|TRBV6-5|TRBD2
CASNKQLAGVAYEQYF
TGTGCCAGCAACAAACAACTAGCGGGGGTTGCCTACGAGCAGTACTTC
>TRBJ1-5|NA|TRBV7-2|NA
CASSLAVTGMDQPQHF
TGTGCCAGCAGCTTAGCCGTGACAGGAATGGACCAGCCCCAGCATTTT
>TRBJ1-6|few|TRBV7-6|NA
CASSFTGNSPLHF
TGTGCCAGCAGCTTCACAGGGAATTCACCCCTCCACTTT
>TRBJ2-3|NA|TRBV7-2|NA
CASSLVAGQIPTDTQYF
TGTGCCAGCAGCTTAGTTGCGGGACAGATACCCACAGATACGCAGTATTTT
>TRBJ2-7|NA|TRBV29-1|TRBD1
CSAGSRGLYEQYF
TGCAGCGCAGGGAGCAGGGGGTTATACGAGCAGTACTTC
>TRBJ1-5|NA|TRBV5-1|TRBD1
CASSSGTGGLNQPQHF
TGCGCCAGCAGTTCCGGGACAGGGGGCCTCAATCAGCCCCAGCATTTT
>TRBJ2-1|few|TRBV27|TRBD2
CASSLSRGGYNEQFF
TGTGCCAGCAGTTTGAGTCGGGGGGGCTACAATGAGCAGTTCTTC
>TRBJ1-1|few|TRBV5-1|TRBD1
CASSFDVDRGLLNTEAFF
TGCGCCAGCAGCTTTGATGTGGACAGGGGGTTATTGAACACTGAAGCTTTCTTT
>TRBJ1-1|few|TRBV29-1|NA
CSVEGGYGEAFF
TGCAGCGTTGAGGGGGGGTACGGTGAAGCTTTCTTT
>TRBJ2-7|NA|TRBV4-2|NA
CASSHRRNKTYEQYF
TGTGCCAGCAGCCATAGGAGGAATAAAACCTACGAGCAGTACTTC
>TRBJ2-3|NA|TRBV7-2|TRBD2
CASSSGLAGASDTQYF
TGCGCCAGCAGCTCCGGACTAGCGGGGGCCTCAGATACGCAGTATTTT
>TRBJ2-7|NA|TRBV5-1|TRBD1
CASRPWTGNYEQYF
TGCGCCAGCAGACCTTGGACAGGGAATTACGAGCAGTACTTC
>TRBJ2-3|NA|TRBV29-1|NA
CSVALVSDTQYF
TGCAGCGTTGCACTAGTTTCAGATACGCAGTATTTT
>TRBJ2-1|NA|TRBV28|TRBD2
CAAGGSYNEQFF
TGTGCCGCGGGGGGTTCCTACAATGAGCAGTTCTTC
>TRBJ2-1|few|TRBV20-1|TRBD1
CSARDLGFRGSYNEQFF
TGCAGTGCTAGAGATCTCGGGTTCAGGGGGTCCTACAATGAGCAGTTCTTC
>TRBJ2-7|NA|TRBV9|NA
CASSVGSAPYEQYF
TGTGCCAGCAGCGTTGGAAGCGCTCCCTACGAGCAGTACTTC
>TRBJ2-7|NA|TRBV28|NA
CASSLVGGSNEQYF
TGTGCCAGCAGCTTGGTAGGGGGAAGTAACGAGCAGTACTTC
>TRBJ2-5|many|TRBV4-1|TRBD2
CASSQDYLAGAWKTQYF
TGCGCCAGCAGCCAAGATTATCTAGCGGGGGCTTGGAAGACCCAGTACTTC
>TRBJ1-4|NA|TRBV20-1|NA
CSALVQGRQSNEKLFF
TGCAGTGCCCTCGTCCAGGGGAGGCAGTCTAATGAAAAACTGTTTTTT
>TRBJ2-1|NA|TRBV7-3|NA
CASSPRLNTYNEQFF
TGTGCCAGCAGCCCTCGACTAAACACGTACAATGAGCAGTTCTTC
>TRBJ1-1|NA|TRBV13|NA
CASSLGRDPGAFF
TGTGCCAGCAGCCTCGGACGGGACCCAGGAGCTTTCTTT
>TRBJ2-7|NA|TRBV10-3|TRBD1
CAISARQGSYKQYF
TGTGCCATCAGTGCTCGACAGGGATCCTACAAGCAGTACTTC
>TRBJ1-1|once|TRBV2|NA
CASREGDEAFF
TGTGCCAGCAGAGAAGGGGATGAAGCTTTCTTT
>TRBJ1-2|NA|TRBV21-1|NA
CASSKGTGDNYGYTF
TGTGCCAGCAGCAAGGGAACCGGGGATAACTATGGCTACACCTTC
>TRBJ1-2|NA|TRBV7-9|NA
CASSPLREALHTF
TGTGCCAGCAGCCCCCTCCGGGAAGCCCTCCACACCTTC
>TRBJ2-3|NA|TRBV20-1|TRBD1
CNARQGNTDTQYF
TGCAATGCTCGACAGGGGAACACAGATACGCAGTATTTT
>TRBJ2-4|few|TRBV28|NA
CASSFFGLAKNIQYF
TGTGCCAGCAGTTTTTTTGGGTTAGCCAAAAACATTCAGTACTTC
>TRBJ2-7|NA|TRBV12-3/TRBV12-4|TRBD2
CASSSGTSGGGQPPYEQYF
TGTGCCAGCAGTTCTGGGACTAGCGGGGGGGGCCAACCGCCCTACGAGCAGTACTTC
>TRBJ1-1|once|TRBV3-1|NA
CASSPSPRVFRKAFF
TGTGCCAGTAGCCCTTCCCCCCGGGTTTTCCGGAAAGCTTTCTTT
>TRBJ2-7|few|TRBV15|TRBD2
CATSRDRASGTYEQYF
TGTGCCACCAGCAGAGATCGGGCCAGCGGGACCTACGAGCAGTACTTC
>TRBJ2-3|NA|TRBV9|TRBD1
CASSVQGAGADTQYF
TGTGCCAGCAGCGTCCAGGGGGCAGGAGCAGATACGCAGTATTTT
>TRBJ2-4|NA|TRBV2|NA
CASRPPPIAKNIQYF
TGTGCCAGCAGACCCCCCCCCATAGCCAAAAACATTCAGTACTTC
>TRBJ1-2|few|TRBV18|NA
CASSPDRPSYGYTF
TGTGCCAGCTCACCCGACCGGCCGTCTTATGGCTACACCTTC
>TRBJ2-3|NA|TRBV4-3|NA
CASSQDSQGADTQYF
TGCGCCAGCAGCCAAGATTCGCAGGGTGCAGATACGCAGTATTTT
>TRBJ1-2|NA|TRBV18|NA
CASSPSVGRGNGYTF
TGTGCCAGCTCACCTTCCGTCGGCAGGGGCAATGGCTACACCTTC